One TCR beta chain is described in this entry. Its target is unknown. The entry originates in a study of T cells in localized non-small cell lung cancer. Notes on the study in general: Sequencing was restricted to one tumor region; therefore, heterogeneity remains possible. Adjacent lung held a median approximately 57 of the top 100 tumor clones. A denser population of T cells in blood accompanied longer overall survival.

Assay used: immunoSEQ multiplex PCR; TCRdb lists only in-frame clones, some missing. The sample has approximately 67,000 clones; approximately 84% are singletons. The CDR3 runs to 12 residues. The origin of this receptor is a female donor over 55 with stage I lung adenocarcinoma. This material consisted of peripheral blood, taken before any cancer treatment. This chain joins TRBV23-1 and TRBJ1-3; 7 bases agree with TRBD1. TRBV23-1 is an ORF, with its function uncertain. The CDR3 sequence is CVKGAGGNTIYF. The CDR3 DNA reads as TGCGTCAAGGGGGCAGGCGGAAACACCATATATTTT.